A single TCR beta chain is shown here with its context. Its antigen is unknown. The study reverse transcribed the entire isolated RNA, so it sequenced expressed TCRB transcripts. Only in-frame clones appear in the TCRdb table, and some are missing; sequencing was by immunoSEQ multiplex PCR. The sample holds about 15,000 clones, approximately 68% seen once. These data originate in a study of beta chain features in type 1 diabetes. CDR1 is SGHAT, CDR2 FQNNGV, per germline. The V gene end was trimmed by 6 bases and the J gene end by 3 bases; junction bases not matched to a gene: 15. This CDR3 is built from 17 residues. The study's findings and limits: High TCR expression in some cells could lead to their over-representation in cDNA sequencing. Researchers report that Type 1 diabetes patients had moderately but significantly shorter TCRB CDR3s across all four CD4+ subsets.

Sequences were obtained from stem cell memory CD4+ T cells from blood. This TCR was sampled from a woman aged 18-30 years with type 1 diabetes. This rearrangement joins TRBV11-2 to TRBJ2-7; 9 positions match TRBD2. The CDR3 bases are TGTGCCAGCAGTTCTATAAGCGGGAGGCCCAAAAACTACGAGCAGTACTTC. It translates to CASSSISGRPKNYEQYF.